This paragraph covers one T cell receptor (beta chain) sequence. This clone was seen a handful of times. This clone's antigen is unknown. Base quality data are lacking; no much larger clone is found one base away. The data stem from a study of blood T cell repertoires in COVID-19 (dated by TCRdb to 2018 to 2020). About the investigation overall: The collaborator samples originated in the United States, Italy and Spain and spanned the acute and convalescent phases of COVID-19. The material from the prospective study consisted of cDNA or gDNA derived from T cells, B-cell-depleted T cells, or PBMCs. Deeply sampled blood TCRbeta repertoires from subjects exposed to, actively infected with, or recovered from COVID-19 were included in the dataset. The repertoires were made available in a free public database intended to serve as a resource for research on the immune response to SARS-CoV-2. The samples were drawn from the first 160 participants of the ongoing ImmuneRACE study and from under 1,500 subjects provided by 6 global collaborators. The sample metadata nearly always contained a de-identified subject ID, COVID-19 status, age in years and sex. Where HLA class I and class II types were available, the types were taken from metadata supplied by the sample provider, not from assay-based typing. What the authors observed across the whole study: The amount of clinical and demographic metadata varied by source and participant and was provided uncurated.

The immunoSEQ Assay, a bias-controlled multiplex PCR, was used to amplify TCRbeta CDR3 regions from genomic DNA. The source study handled its data this way. The number of nucleated cells in each sample was estimated by amplification of reference gene primers within the assay. To quantify the absolute abundance of each unique TCRbeta CDR3 rearrangement, sequence reads were collapsed and filtered. Productive Simpson clonality was computed per sample as the square root of Simpson's diversity index over productive rearrangements. Entries here come from immuneACCESS through TCRdb and include only in-frame sequences with V and J called. Some clones fail to appear in such tables; in the studies checked, an unresolved V gene covers under half of the shortfall, and the cause of the remainder is unknown. V, J and clone size derive from that table, while D and trimming were established from the DNA sequence. The sample data list 220,000 or so clones, and 70% to 90% of these were observed just once. The ten most abundant clones make up around 0.87% of the sample.

In the prospective study, participants were 18 to 89 years old, resided in fewer than 25 geographic areas of the United States, and were enrolled through a virtual design. In the prospective study, participants were assigned to cohorts based on the clinical history participants reported in a screening survey and a study questionnaire. Exposed participants had been in contact with someone with a PCR-confirmed or clinician-diagnosed COVID-19 case within 2 weeks of study entry. Each participant in the prospective study had whole blood, serum and a nasopharyngeal or oropharyngeal swab collected by mobile phlebotomists. Over a 2-month period, participants in the prospective study had the option of providing additional blood draws and questionnaires. Before DNA extraction, prospective study blood samples were shipped either frozen or at room temperature. The CDR3 has 13 amino acids, counting the end cysteine and phenylalanine. Only CDR3 DNA remains: 39 bases, in frame from the first base. In the germline V gene (reference sequence), CDR1 corresponds to LGHDT and CDR2 to YNNKEL. Trimming accounts for 4 bases at V and 10 bases at J, while the number of junction bases matched to no gene is 4.

The rearrangement joined TRBV3-1 (or the pseudogene TRBV3-2) to TRBJ1-1, and 12 junctional nucleotides match TRBD1. Material: PBMCs or T cells enriched from blood (not recorded which). This clonotype was sampled from a man between 50 and 59 years old who had been exposed to COVID-19. Here the CDR3 is given as CASSRDRGLGAFF. The bases are TGTGCCAGCAGCCGGGACAGGGGGCTGGGAGCTTTCTTT.